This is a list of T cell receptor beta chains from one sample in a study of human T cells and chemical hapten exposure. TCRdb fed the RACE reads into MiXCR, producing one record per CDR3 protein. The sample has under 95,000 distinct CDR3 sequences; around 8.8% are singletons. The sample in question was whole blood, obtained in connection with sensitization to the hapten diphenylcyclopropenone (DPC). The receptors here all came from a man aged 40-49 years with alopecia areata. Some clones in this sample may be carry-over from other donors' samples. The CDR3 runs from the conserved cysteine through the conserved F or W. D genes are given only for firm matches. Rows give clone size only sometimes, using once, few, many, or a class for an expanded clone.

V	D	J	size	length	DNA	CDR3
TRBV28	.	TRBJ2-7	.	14	TGTGCCAGCAGTTTATATACGCCTTCCTACGAGCAGTACTTC	CASSLYTPSYEQYF
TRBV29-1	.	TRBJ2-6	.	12	TGCAGCGTTGTATCTGGGGCCAACGTCCTGACTTTC	CSVVSGANVLTF
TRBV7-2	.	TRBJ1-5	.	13	TGTGCCAGCAGCTTGTGGGACAATCAGCCCCAGCATTTT	CASSLWDNQPQHF
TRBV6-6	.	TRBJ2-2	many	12	TGTGCCAGCTCCCGGAACACCGGGGAGCTGTTTTTT	CASSRNTGELFF
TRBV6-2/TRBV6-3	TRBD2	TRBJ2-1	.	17	TGTGCCAGCAGTTACTCGCAGGGACTAGCGGGATACAATGAGCAGTTCTTC	CASSYSQGLAGYNEQFF
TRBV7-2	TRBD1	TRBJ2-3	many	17	TGTGCCAGCAGCTTAGGAATAGGGAGAGGGGGCCCCGCTGGCGCGTATTTT	CASSLGIGRGGPAGAYF
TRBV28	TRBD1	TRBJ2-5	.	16	TGTGCCAGCATCACACAGGGGGCGATGTACCAAGAGACCCAGTACTTC	CASITQGAMYQETQYF
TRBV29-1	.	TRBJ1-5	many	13	TGCAGCGTTGGGGGGGGCGGCAATCAGCCCCAGCATTTT	CSVGGGGNQPQHF
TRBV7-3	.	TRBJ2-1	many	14	TGTGCCAGCAGTCTGGACCAGCAGTACAATGAGCAGTTCTTC	CASSLDQQYNEQFF
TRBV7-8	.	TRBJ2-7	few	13	TGTGCCAGCAGCTTTGGCCGTTCGGCCGAGCAGTACTTC	CASSFGRSAEQYF
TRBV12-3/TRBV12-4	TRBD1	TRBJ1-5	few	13	TGTGCCAGCAGTTTTGCAGGGGGCCAGCCCCAGCATTTT	CASSFAGGQPQHF
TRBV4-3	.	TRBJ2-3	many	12	TGCGCCAGCAGCCACCACACAGATACGCAGTATTTT	CASSHHTDTQYF
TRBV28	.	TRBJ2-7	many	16	TGTGCCAGCAGCGCCACCGGGACAATGAGCTCCTACGAGCAGTACTTC	CASSATGTMSSYEQYF
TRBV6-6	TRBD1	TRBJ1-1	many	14	TGTGCCAGCAGTTACGGGACAGGCAACACTGAAGCTTTCTTT	CASSYGTGNTEAFF
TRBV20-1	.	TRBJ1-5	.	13	TGCAGTGCTAGACCGGACATTAATCAGCCCCAGCATTTT	CSARPDINQPQHF
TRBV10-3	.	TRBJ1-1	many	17	TGTGCCATCATGGATCCCCAGGGGCGGAGTATGAACACTGAAGCTTTCTTT	CAIMDPQGRSMNTEAFF
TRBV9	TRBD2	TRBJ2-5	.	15	TGTGCCAGCAGCGATGGGAGAGCGGGGGGGGAGACCCAGTACTTC	CASSDGRAGGETQYF
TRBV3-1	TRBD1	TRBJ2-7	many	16	TGTGCCAGCAGCCAAGTTACGGGACAGGGGGCACAGGAGCAGTACTTC	CASSQVTGQGAQEQYF
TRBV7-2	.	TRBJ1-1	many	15	TGTGCCAGCAGCTTAGCGTCAGGGTTAGGCACTGAAGCTTTCTTT	CASSLASGLGTEAFF
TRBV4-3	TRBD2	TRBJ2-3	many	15	TGCGCCAGCAGCCAAGGTCTAGCGGGGGCAGATACGCAGTATTTT	CASSQGLAGADTQYF
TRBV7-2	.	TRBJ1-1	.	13	TGTGCCAGCAGCTTACAGGGACCGCGCAGGGCTTTCTTT	CASSLQGPRRAFF
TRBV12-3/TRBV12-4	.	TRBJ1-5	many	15	TGTGCCAGCAGTTTGGTTCAGGGGAGCGGTCAGCCCCAGCATTTT	CASSLVQGSGQPQHF
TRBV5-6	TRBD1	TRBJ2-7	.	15	TGTGCCAGCAGCTCCTATCGGACAGGGTCTTACGAGCAGTACTTC	CASSSYRTGSYEQYF
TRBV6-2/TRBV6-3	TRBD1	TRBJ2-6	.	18	TGTGCCAGCCTCAGGGACAGGGGGCGAGGAGCTGGGGCCAACGTCCTGACTTTC	CASLRDRGRGAGANVLTF
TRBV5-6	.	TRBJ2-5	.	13	TGTGCCAGCAGCTTGGCCGGGACACCAAAAGTCTACTTC	CASSLAGTPKVYF
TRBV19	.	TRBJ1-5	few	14	TGTGCCAGTACGGGGGTTGGGAGCAATCAGCCCCAGCATTTT	CASTGVGSNQPQHF
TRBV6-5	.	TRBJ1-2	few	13	TGTGCCAGCACGCCCGGACATAACTATGGCTACACCTTC	CASTPGHNYGYTF
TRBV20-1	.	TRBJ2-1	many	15	TGCAGTGCGAGATCCAGCGGGTTCCGCGGGGATGAGCAGTTCTTC	CSARSSGFRGDEQFF
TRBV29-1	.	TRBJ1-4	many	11	TGCAGCGTTTTTAGCAATGAAAAACTGTTTTTT	CSVFSNEKLFF
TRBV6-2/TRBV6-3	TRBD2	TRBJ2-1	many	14	TGTGCCAGCAGTGGATCGGGACTAGCGGGAGAATATTTCTTC	CASSGSGLAGEYFF
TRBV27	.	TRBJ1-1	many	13	TGTGCCAGCAGAAGACATCAGGACACTGAAGCTTTCTTT	CASRRHQDTEAFF
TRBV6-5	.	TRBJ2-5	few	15	TGTGCCAGCAGTTACTCCTTTATAACCCAAGAGACCCAGTACTTC	CASSYSFITQETQYF
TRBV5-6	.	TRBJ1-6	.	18	TGTGCCAGCAGCGCTCCCTTGGGGCAGAGCTCCTATAATTCACCCCTCCACTTT	CASSAPLGQSSYNSPLHF
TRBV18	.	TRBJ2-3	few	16	TGTGCCAGCTCACCACCGATCGGGACTAGCACAGATACGCAGTATTTT	CASSPPIGTSTDTQYF
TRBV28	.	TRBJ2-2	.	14	TGTGCCAGCAGTATCGGACAGAACACCGGGGAGCTGTTTTTT	CASSIGQNTGELFF
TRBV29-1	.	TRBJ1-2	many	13	TGCAGCGTTGCATCACAGACTCAATATGGCTACACCTTC	CSVASQTQYGYTF
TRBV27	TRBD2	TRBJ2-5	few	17	TGTGCCAGCAGTTTACGGGGACTAGCGGGAGGCCCGGAGACCCAGTACTTC	CASSLRGLAGGPETQYF
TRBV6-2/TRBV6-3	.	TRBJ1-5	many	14	TGTGCCAGCACCTCCTGGACAGGCAATCAGCCCCAGCATTTT	CASTSWTGNQPQHF
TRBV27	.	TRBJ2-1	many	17	TGTGCCAGCAGTCCCCAAGGTCTTCCCACCGACCCCATTGAGCAGTTCTTC	CASSPQGLPTDPIEQFF
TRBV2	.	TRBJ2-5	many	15	TGTGCCAGCAGTGTGGTGGAGGGGTCGGGGGAGACCCAGTACTTC	CASSVVEGSGETQYF
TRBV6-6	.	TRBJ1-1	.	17	TGTGCCAGCAGTAGCGGTTCCCTCCGGATTATGAACACTGAAGCTTTCTTT	CASSSGSLRIMNTEAFF
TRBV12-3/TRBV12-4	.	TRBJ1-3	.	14	TGTGCCAGCAGTACAGAGCCCTCTGGAAACACCATATATTTT	CASSTEPSGNTIYF
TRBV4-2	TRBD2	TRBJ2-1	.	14	TGTGCCAGCAGCCAAGTTACTAGCGGGGACGAGCAGTTCTTC	CASSQVTSGDEQFF
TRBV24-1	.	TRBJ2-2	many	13	TGTGCCACCAGTGCCGGACCTCGGGGGGAGCTGTTTTTT	CATSAGPRGELFF
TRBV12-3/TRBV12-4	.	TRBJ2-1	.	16	TGTGCCAGCAGCAGGGCGGCATCTGACTCCTACAATGAGCAGTTCTTC	CASSRAASDSYNEQFF
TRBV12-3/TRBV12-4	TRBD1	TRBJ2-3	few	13	TGTGCCAGCAGTCGACAGGGGGCAGATACGCAGTATTTT	CASSRQGADTQYF
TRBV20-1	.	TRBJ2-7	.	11	TGCAGTGCTAGGAAGGATAACGAGCAGTACTTC	CSARKDNEQYF
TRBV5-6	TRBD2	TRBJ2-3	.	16	TGTGCCAGCAGCCGGACTAGCGGGAGCCGCACAGATACGCAGTATTTT	CASSRTSGSRTDTQYF
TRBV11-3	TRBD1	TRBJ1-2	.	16	TGTGCCAGCAGCTCCCCATGGGACAGGGGAGAAAATGGCTACACCTTC	CASSSPWDRGENGYTF
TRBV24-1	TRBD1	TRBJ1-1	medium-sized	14	TGTGCCACCAGGCCTACAGGGGTGAACACTGAAGCTTTCTTT	CATRPTGVNTEAFF
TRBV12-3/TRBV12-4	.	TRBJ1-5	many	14	TGTGCCAGCAGTCCTCCGGGGGGCAATCAGCCCCAGCATTTT	CASSPPGGNQPQHF
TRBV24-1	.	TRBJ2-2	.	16	TGTGCCACCAGTGATTTGTATACAGAGAACACCGGGGAGCTGTTTTTT	CATSDLYTENTGELFF
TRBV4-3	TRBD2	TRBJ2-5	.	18	TGCGCCAGCAGCCCGGGGGCGGTTAGCGGGAGAGCCCAAGAGACCCAGTACTTC	CASSPGAVSGRAQETQYF
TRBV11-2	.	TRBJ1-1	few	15	TGTGCCAGCAGTTCTATCACAGGGTTGAACACTGAAGCTTTCTTT	CASSSITGLNTEAFF